This T cell receptor beta chain is drawn from a study of lymphopenia after photon versus proton radiotherapy. The method was immunoSEQ multiplex PCR; TCRdb's version includes in-frame clones alone and lacks a portion of them. The repertoire holds under 30,000 clones, with approximately 90% as singletons. V lost 6 bases and J lost 1, with 10 bases in between. This CDR3 comprises 13 residues. Looked up from germline, CDR1 is MNHEY and CDR2 is SVGAGI. The TCR was taken from an older woman with cholangiocarcinoma. Some clones in this sample may be carry-over from other donors' samples. The rearrangement uses TRBV6-5 and TRBJ2-7; maybe TRBD2 (6 bases). The material sequenced was peripheral blood, taken from a patient treated with proton-based radiotherapy. For the CDR3, the DNA is TGTGCCAGCAGGAGGGACTTTTCCTACGAGCAGTACTTC. It yields the protein CASRRDFSYEQYF.